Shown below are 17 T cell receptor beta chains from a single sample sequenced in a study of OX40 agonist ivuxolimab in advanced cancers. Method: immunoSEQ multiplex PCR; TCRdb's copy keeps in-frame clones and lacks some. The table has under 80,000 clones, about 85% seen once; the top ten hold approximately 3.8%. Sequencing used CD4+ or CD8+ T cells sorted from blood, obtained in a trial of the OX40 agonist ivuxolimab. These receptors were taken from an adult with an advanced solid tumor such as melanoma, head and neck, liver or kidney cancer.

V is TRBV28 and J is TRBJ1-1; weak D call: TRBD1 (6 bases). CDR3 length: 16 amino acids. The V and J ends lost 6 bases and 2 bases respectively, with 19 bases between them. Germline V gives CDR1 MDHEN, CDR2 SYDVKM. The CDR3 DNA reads TGTGCCAGCAGACCGGGGGGGCCCCAAGGAAACACTGAAGCTTTCTTT. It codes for CASRPGGPQGNTEAFF.

CDR3 region: CASSPGETQYF. The CDR3 bases are TGTGCCAGCAGCCCTGGAGAGACCCAGTACTTC. The J gene is TRBJ2-5, the V gene TRBV7-9; no clear D. CDR3 size: 11 residues. Trimming removed 5 bases at V and 4 bases at J, with 5 bases between. Per the germline V gene, CDR1 is SEHNR and CDR2 is FQNEAQ (reference sequence).

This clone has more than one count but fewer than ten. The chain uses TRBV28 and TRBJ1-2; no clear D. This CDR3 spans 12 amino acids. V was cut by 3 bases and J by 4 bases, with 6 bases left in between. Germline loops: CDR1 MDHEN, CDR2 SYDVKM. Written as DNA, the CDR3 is TGTGCCAGCAGTTTTGGCGGCTATGGCTACACCTTC. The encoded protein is CASSFGGYGYTF.

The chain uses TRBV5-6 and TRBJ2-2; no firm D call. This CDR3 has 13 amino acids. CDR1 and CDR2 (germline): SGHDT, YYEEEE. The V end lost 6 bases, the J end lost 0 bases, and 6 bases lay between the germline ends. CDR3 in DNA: TGTGCCAGCACTAGGGCGAACACCGGGGAGCTGTTTTTT. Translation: CASTRANTGELFF.

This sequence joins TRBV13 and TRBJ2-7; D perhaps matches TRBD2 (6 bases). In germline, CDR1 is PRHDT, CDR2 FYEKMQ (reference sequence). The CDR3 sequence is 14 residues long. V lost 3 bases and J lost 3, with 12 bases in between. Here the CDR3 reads CASSFSGAGYEQYF. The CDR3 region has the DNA TGTGCCAGCAGCTTTAGCGGAGCCGGCTACGAGCAGTACTTC.

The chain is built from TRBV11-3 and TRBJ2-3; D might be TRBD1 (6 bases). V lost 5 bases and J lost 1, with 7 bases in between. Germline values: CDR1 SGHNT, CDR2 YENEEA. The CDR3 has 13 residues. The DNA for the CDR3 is TGTGCCAGCAGCCGGACAGGCACAGATACGCAGTATTTT. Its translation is CASSRTGTDTQYF.

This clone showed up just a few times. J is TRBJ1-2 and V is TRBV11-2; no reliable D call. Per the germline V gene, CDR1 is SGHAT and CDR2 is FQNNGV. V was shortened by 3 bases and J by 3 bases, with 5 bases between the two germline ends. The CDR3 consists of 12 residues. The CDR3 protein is CASSFQDYGYTF. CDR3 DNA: TGTGCCAGCAGCTTCCAGGACTATGGCTACACCTTC.

DNA for the CDR3: TGTGCCAGCTCACTTGGTTTGGATACGCAGTATTTT. This sequence encodes CASSLGLDTQYF. The chain uses TRBV18 and TRBJ2-3; D unclear. V was clipped by 4 bases and J by 6 bases, with 8 bases between them. This CDR3 has 12 residues. The V gene's germline CDR1 is KGHSH and CDR2 LQKENI. Supplemented by reference TRBV18 and TRBJ2-3, the full variable domain reads NAGVMQNPRHLVRRRGQEARLRCSPMKGHSHVYWYRQLPEEGLKFMVYLQKENIIDESGMPKERFSAEFPKEGPSILRIQQVVRGDSAAYFCASSLGLDTQYFGPGTRLTVL.

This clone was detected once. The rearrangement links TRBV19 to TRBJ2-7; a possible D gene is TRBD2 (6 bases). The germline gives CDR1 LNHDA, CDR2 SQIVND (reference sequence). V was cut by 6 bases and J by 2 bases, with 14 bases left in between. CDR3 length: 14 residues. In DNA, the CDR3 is TGTGCCAGTAGAAGTATTGGAGGGACCTACGAGCAGTACTTC. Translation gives CASRSIGGTYEQYF.

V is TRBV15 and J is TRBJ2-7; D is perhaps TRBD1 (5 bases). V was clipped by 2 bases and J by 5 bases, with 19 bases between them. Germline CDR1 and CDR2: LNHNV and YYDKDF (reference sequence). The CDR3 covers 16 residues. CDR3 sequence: CATSRLPPQGTDEQYF. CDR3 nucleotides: TGTGCCACCAGCAGACTCCCCCCGCAGGGTACAGACGAGCAGTACTTC.

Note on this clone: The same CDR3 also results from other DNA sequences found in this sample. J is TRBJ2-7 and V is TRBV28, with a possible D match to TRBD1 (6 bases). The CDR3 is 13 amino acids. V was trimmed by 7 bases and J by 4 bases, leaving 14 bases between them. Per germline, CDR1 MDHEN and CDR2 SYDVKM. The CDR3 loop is CASTLGGLYEQYF. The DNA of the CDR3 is TGTGCCAGCACTCTAGGGGGTTTGTACGAGCAGTACTTC.

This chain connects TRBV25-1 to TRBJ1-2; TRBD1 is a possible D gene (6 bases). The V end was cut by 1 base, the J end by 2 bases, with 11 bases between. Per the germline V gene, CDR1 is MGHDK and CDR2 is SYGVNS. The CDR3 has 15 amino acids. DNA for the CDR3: TGTGCCAGCAGTGAATGGACAGCAGTAAACTATGGCTACACCTTC. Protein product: CASSEWTAVNYGYTF.

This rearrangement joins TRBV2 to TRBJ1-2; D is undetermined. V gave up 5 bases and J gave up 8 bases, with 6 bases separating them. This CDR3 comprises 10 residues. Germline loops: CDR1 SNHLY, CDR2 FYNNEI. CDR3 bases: TGTGCCAGCAGTTGGGCAGGCTACACCTTC. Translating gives CASSWAGYTF.

CDR3 nucleotide sequence: TGCAGCGTCGGGTTGACAGATACGCAGTATTTT. Translation: CSVGLTDTQYF. J is TRBJ2-3 and V is TRBV29-1; D gene ambiguous. This CDR3 is 11 amino acids long. The V end lost 6 bases, the J end lost 3 bases, and 7 bases lay between the germline ends. Germline CDR1 reads SQVTM; CDR2 reads ANQGSEA.

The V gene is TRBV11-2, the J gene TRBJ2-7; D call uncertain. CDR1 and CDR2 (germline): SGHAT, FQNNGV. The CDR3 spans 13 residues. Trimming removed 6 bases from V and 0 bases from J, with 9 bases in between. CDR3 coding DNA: TGTGCCAGCAGTTCCAGGTACTCCTACGAGCAGTACTTC. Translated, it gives CASSSRYSYEQYF.

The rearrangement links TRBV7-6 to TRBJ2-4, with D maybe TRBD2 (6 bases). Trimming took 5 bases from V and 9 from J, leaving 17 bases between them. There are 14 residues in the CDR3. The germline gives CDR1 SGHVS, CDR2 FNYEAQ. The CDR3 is CASSPSGGTVIQYF. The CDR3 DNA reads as TGTGCCAGCAGCCCCTCTGGGGGGACTGTCATTCAGTACTTC.

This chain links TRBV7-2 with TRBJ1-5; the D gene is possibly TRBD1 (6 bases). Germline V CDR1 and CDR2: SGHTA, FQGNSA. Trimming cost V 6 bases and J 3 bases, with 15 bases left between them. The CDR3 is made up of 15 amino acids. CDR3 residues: CASRDRAGINQPQHF. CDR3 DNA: TGTGCCAGCAGGGACAGAGCCGGAATCAATCAGCCCCAGCATTTT.